The 12 T cell receptor beta chains reported below all come from one sample, sequenced in a study of cytomegalovirus exposure and HLA in healthy donors. PCR primers comprised 60 Vbeta and 13 Jbeta primers. The data were produced by immunoSEQ multiplex PCR, yet TCRdb's version contains in-frame clones alone and is incomplete. This table has 110,000 or so clones, 81% appearing once. Source material: PBMCs. The receptors were sampled from a woman aged 30 to 39 in good health and CMV-seronegative.

The chain carries TRBV7-9 and TRBJ2-3; the match to TRBD1 covers 8 bases. Trimming at V came to 0 bases and at J to 2 bases, leaving 7 bases not matched to a gene. The germline V gene has CDR1 SEHNR and CDR2 FQNEAQ (reference sequence). CDR3 length equals 17 residues. In DNA, the CDR3 is TGTGCCAGCAGCTTAGCCCTAGGGACAGGCCTCACAGATACGCAGTATTTT. It yields the protein CASSLALGTGLTDTQYF.

The chain couples TRBV4-3 to TRBJ1-5, with D possibly being TRBD1 (6 bases). With 6 bases removed from V and 5 bases from J, the gap between germline ends came to 11 bases. The CDR3 runs to 13 residues. Germline V gene data show CDR1 as LGHNA and CDR2 as YSLEER. The CDR3: CASSPGAYQPQHF. DNA of the CDR3: TGCGCCAGCAGTCCAGGGGCTTATCAGCCCCAGCATTTT.

A single count supports this clone. The rearrangement uses TRBV30 and TRBJ2-2; D call uncertain. The CDR3 length is 13 residues. Trimming left V 3 bases short and J 5 bases short, with 10 bases between. The V gene's germline CDR1 is GTSNPN and CDR2 SVGIG (reference sequence). The CDR3 here is CAWSPGTTGELFF. The CDR3 coding sequence is TGTGCCTGGAGCCCAGGAACTACCGGGGAGCTGTTTTTT.

In the case of this clone: One end of the junction varies from germline; a read error may be responsible. J is TRBJ2-3 and V is TRBV6-5; maybe TRBD2 (5 bases). Germline V gene lookup returns CDR1 MNHEY and CDR2 SVGAGI. The CDR3 sequence is 15 residues long. The CDR3 coding sequence is TGTGCCAGCAGTCCCCAGCCAAGCCTAGCAGATGCGCAGTATTTT. It encodes CASSPQPSLADAQYF.

The chain carries TRBV11-2 and TRBJ2-2; 9 bases align to TRBD1. The germline V gene has CDR1 SGHAT and CDR2 FQNNGV. Trimming took 4 bases from V and 7 from J; bases not matched to a gene: 7. The CDR3 length is 15 residues. CDR3 protein: CASSSWTGVVGELFF. For the CDR3, the DNA is TGTGCCAGCAGCTCCTGGACAGGGGTCGTCGGGGAGCTGTTTTTT. Looking up the rest from reference TRBV11-2 and TRBJ2-2 gives the full variable domain: EAGVAQSPRYKIIEKRQSVAFWCNPISGHATLYWYQQILGQGPKLLIQFQNNGVVDDSQLPKDRFSAERLKGVDSTLKIQPAKLEDSAVYLCASSSWTGVVGELFFGEGSRLTVL.

This rearrangement joins TRBV14 to TRBJ1-2; D is undetermined. CDR1 is SGHDN and CDR2 is FVKESK in the germline V gene. Trimming left V 1 base short and J 4 bases short, with 16 bases between. The CDR3 is 16 residues long. The chain's CDR3 is CASSQGAYSRVYGYTF. The CDR3 nucleotides are TGTGCCAGCAGCCAAGGGGCGTACAGCCGCGTCTATGGCTACACCTTC.

The chain is built from TRBV6-5 and TRBJ2-3; 9 bases are shared with TRBD2. V dropped 5 bases and J dropped 5; count of bases not matched to a gene: 5. The V gene's germline CDR1 is MNHEY and CDR2 SVGAGI. The CDR3 extends over 14 amino acids. The CDR3: CASSNSGSLDTQYF. The CDR3 bases are TGTGCCAGCAGTAATAGCGGGAGTTTAGATACGCAGTATTTT.

The rearrangement uses TRBV4-1 and TRBJ1-2; the D gene is possibly TRBD1 (5 bases). Germline lookup yields CDR1 MGHRA and CDR2 YSYEKL. Trimming shortened V by 1 base and J by 2 bases, and 11 bases separated the two germline ends. The CDR3 is made up of 15 amino acids. The CDR3: CASSQGEGVNYGYTF. The CDR3 DNA follows: TGCGCCAGCAGCCAAGGCGAAGGGGTGAACTATGGCTACACCTTC.

This chain links TRBV5-1 with TRBJ2-7; unclear D gene. Trimming shortened V by 0 bases and J by 2 bases, and 6 bases separated the two germline ends. This CDR3 is built from 13 residues. CDR1 is SGHRS, CDR2 YFSETQ, per germline. The CDR3 DNA reads as TGCGCCAGCAGCTTGGGGCCAACCTACGAGCAGTACTTC. Translating it yields CASSLGPTYEQYF.

This clone showed up just once. V gene TRBV9 combines with J gene TRBJ2-1; 9 bases align to TRBD2. Germline V gene lookup returns CDR1 SGDLS and CDR2 YYNGEE. The CDR3 runs to 15 residues. V dropped 1 base and J dropped 8; count of bases not matched to a gene: 7. CDR3 bases: TGTGCCAGCAGCGTATCCATAGCGGGAGCCTATGAGCAGTTCTTC. The encoded protein is CASSVSIAGAYEQFF.

The chain recombines TRBV2 with TRBJ2-3; 13 bases fit TRBD2. Germline V gives CDR1 SNHLY, CDR2 FYNNEI. There are 15 residues in the CDR3. Losses at the gene ends were 4 bases for V and 4 bases for J; bases not matched to a gene: 2. The CDR3 DNA is TGTGCCAGCAGTGCGACTAGCGGGAGGTCAGATACGCAGTATTTT. The encoded protein is CASSATSGRSDTQYF.

V and J are TRBV9 and TRBJ2-1; 12 positions match TRBD2. The CDR3 has 17 residues. The junction had 12 bases not matched to a gene; V was cut back by 5 bases and J by 6 bases. Germline CDR1 is SGDLS and CDR2 is YYNGEE. The CDR3 DNA sequence: TGTGCCAGCAGTTTTAATCTCGGGACTAGCGGGCTCAATGAGCAGTTCTTC. Protein: CASSFNLGTSGLNEQFF.